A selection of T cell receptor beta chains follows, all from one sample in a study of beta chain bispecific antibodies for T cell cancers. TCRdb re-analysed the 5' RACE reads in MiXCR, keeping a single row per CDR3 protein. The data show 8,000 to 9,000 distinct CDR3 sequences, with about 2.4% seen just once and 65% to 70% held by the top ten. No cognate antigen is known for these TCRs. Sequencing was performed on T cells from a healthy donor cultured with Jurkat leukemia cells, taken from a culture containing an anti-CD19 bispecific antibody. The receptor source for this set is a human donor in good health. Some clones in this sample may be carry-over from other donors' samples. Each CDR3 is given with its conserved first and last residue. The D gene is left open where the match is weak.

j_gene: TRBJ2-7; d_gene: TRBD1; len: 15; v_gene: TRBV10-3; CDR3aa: CAISGQGAHFGEQYF
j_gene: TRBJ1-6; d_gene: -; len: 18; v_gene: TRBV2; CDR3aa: CASSVTEELNSYNSPLHF
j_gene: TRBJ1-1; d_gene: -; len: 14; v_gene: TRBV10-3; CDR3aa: CAIRLRGENTEAFF
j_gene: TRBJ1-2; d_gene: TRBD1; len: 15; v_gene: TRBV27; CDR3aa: CASSSAGQGAGGYTF
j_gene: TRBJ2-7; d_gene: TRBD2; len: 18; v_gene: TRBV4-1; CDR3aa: CASRSLGLAGGPGYDQYF
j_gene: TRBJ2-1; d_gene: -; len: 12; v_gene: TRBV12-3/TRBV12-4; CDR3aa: CASSQTGNEQFF
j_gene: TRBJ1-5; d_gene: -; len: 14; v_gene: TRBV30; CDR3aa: CAWSVDSYNQPQHF
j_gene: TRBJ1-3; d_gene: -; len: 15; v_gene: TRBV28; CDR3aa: CASSLLDTYGNTIYF
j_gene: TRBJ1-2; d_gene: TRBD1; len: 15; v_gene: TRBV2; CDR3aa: CASSYQSGTGYGYTF
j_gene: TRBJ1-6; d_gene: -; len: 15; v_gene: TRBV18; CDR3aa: CASSLYEGSNSPLHF
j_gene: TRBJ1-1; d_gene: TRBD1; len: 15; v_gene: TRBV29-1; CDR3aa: CSVDRVGQGASEAFF
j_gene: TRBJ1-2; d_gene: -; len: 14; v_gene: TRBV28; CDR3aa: CASTTGTPYHGYTF
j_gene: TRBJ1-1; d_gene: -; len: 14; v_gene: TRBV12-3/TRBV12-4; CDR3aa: CASRDGSSPHEAFF
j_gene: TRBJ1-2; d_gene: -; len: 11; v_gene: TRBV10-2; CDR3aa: CASGDGRGYTF
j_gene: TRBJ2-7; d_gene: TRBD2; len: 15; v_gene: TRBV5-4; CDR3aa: CASSYRGGAADEQYF
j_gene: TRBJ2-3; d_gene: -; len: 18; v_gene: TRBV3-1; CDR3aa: CASSQRGRGDSGGNTQYF